Following are 17 T cell receptor beta chains from one sample sequenced in a study of PD-1 blockade in classical Hodgkin lymphoma. The method was immunoSEQ multiplex PCR; TCRdb's version includes in-frame clones alone and lacks a portion of them. The sample carries just over 7,000 clones, almost 85% recorded once. Relapse was seen in all patients after autologous stem cell transplantation, and brentuximab vedotin exposure was variable. The source material was peripheral blood mononuclear cells (PBMCs), sampled at baseline. The source is a human donor with classical Hodgkin lymphoma.

V and J are TRBV5-1 and TRBJ2-5, with D perhaps assigned TRBD1 or TRBD2 (5 bases each). This CDR3 is built from 14 residues. V was shortened by 0 bases and J by 0 bases, with 6 bases between the two germline ends. Germline assignment: CDR1 SGHRS and CDR2 YFSETQ. CDR3 protein: CASSLGGYQETQYF. The CDR3, as DNA: TGCGCCAGCAGCTTGGGGGGGTACCAAGAGACCCAGTACTTC.

This chain joins TRBV18 and TRBJ1-1, with 9 bases identical to TRBD1. Germline V gene data show CDR1 as KGHSH and CDR2 as LQKENI. With V trimmed by 1 base and J by 0 bases, 3 bases remained unmatched. This CDR3 contains 16 residues. The CDR3 sequence: CASSPLTGGVNTEAFF. DNA for the CDR3: TGTGCCAGCTCACCACTGACAGGGGGAGTGAACACTGAAGCTTTCTTT.

About this clone: Relative to the germline gene, one junction end is altered; a read error may explain this. The CDR3 loop is CASSLSRRQSLDF. The DNA of the CDR3 is TGTGCCAGCAGCTTGAGTCGGAGGCAAAGTTTGGATTTT. The rearrangement joins TRBV5-6 to TRBJ2-3; a weak D match, TRBD2 (5 bases). The germline V gene has CDR1 SGHDT and CDR2 YYEEEE. This CDR3 has 13 residues.

This clone was detected a few times. J is TRBJ1-1 and V is TRBV18; D is perhaps TRBD1 (5 bases). The CDR3 loop spans 13 amino acids. V was trimmed by 1 base and J by 11 bases, leaving 14 bases between them. Germline lookup yields CDR1 KGHSH and CDR2 LQKENI. As DNA, the CDR3 is TGTGCCAGCTCACCACAGAGCGGCAGGGACGCTTTCTTT. As protein: CASSPQSGRDAFF.

This chain links TRBV11-2 with TRBJ2-7, with D perhaps TRBD1 (6 bases). Germline V CDR1 and CDR2: SGHAT, FQNNGV. The CDR3 is 16 residues long. Trimming stripped 1 base from V and 4 bases from J, with 17 bases between. In DNA, the CDR3 is TGTGCCAGCAGCTTAGGCCTCTTAGGGCAGGGGTACGAGCAGTACTTC. This sequence encodes CASSLGLLGQGYEQYF.

This clone was picked up a small number of times. The chain is built from TRBV5-5 and TRBJ1-1; 8 nucleotides match TRBD1. Germline trimming cut 3 bases from V and 3 bases from J; bases unmatched to any gene: 1. The germline V gene encodes CDR1 SGHKS and CDR2 YYEKEE (reference sequence). This CDR3 is built from 13 residues. The CDR3 protein is CASSSQGDTEAFF. As DNA, the CDR3 is TGTGCCAGCAGCTCACAGGGGGACACTGAAGCTTTCTTT.

V gene TRBV7-2 combines with J gene TRBJ2-7, with D perhaps TRBD2 (6 bases). From germline, CDR1 is SGHTA and CDR2 FQGNSA. Trimming cost V 1 base and J 6 bases, with 16 bases left between them. The CDR3 is 15 residues long. CDR3 DNA sequence: TGTGCCAGCAGCTTAGGGGCGGGACCCAGCCTCGAGCAGTACTTC. Translation gives CASSLGAGPSLEQYF.

V and J are TRBV7-9 and TRBJ2-1, with 9 bases matching TRBD2. The CDR3 is 13 residues long. Trimming at V came to 5 bases and at J to 10 bases, leaving 6 bases not matched to a gene. In germline, CDR1 is SEHNR, CDR2 FQNEAQ (reference sequence). CDR3 loop: CASSLGLAVEQFF. In DNA form, the CDR3 reads TGTGCCAGCAGCCTGGGACTAGCAGTAGAGCAGTTCTTC. The variable domain in full, with the rest retrieved from reference TRBV7-9 and TRBJ2-1, is DTGVSQNPRHKITKRGQNVTFRCDPISEHNRLYWYRQTLGQGPEFLTYFQNEAQLEKSRLLSDRFSAERPKGSFSTLEIQRTEQGDSAMYLCASSLGLAVEQFFGPGTRLTVL.

This clone was found a few times. This sequence joins TRBV6-1 and TRBJ2-5; D is perhaps TRBD1 or TRBD2 (5 bases each). Trimming took off 5 bases at V and 5 bases at J, with 15 bases between the two ends. This CDR3 spans 14 amino acids. Germline loops: CDR1 MNHNS, CDR2 SASEGT. CDR3 nucleotides: TGTGCCAGCAGTCTCGGGGCCCCCCGTGAGACCCAGTACTTC. It codes for CASSLGAPRETQYF.

DNA of the CDR3: TGTGCCAGCAGCTTAGGAGGAGGGGGTCAGCCCCAGCATTTT. Its protein is CASSLGGGGQPQHF. The chain employs TRBV7-2 and TRBJ1-5, with a weak D call TRBD1 (6 bases). V dropped 1 base and J dropped 6 bases, with 10 bases sitting between them. The CDR3 extends over 14 amino acids. The germline CDR1 and CDR2 sequences are SGHTA and FQGNSA. Using reference TRBV7-2 and TRBJ1-5 for the parts outside the CDR3, the full variable domain is GAGVSQSPSNKVTEKGKDVELRCDPISGHTALYWYRQSLGQGLEFLIYFQGNSAPDKSGLPSDRFSAERTGGSVSTLTIQRTQQEDSAVYLCASSLGGGGQPQHFGDGTRLSIL.

V and J are TRBV5-8 and TRBJ1-4; 10 bases line up with TRBD1. After removal of 4 bases from V and 8 bases from J, the junction contained 11 bases not matched to a gene. This CDR3 has 16 residues. The germline CDR1 and CDR2 sequences are SGHTS and YDEGEE. The CDR3 nucleotides read TGTGCCAGCAGCCGATTTCTTGGACAGGGGGTCGAAAAACTGTTTTTT. It yields the protein CASSRFLGQGVEKLFF.

The chain combines TRBV10-3 with TRBJ2-7; 11 bases agree with TRBD2. Germline V gene lookup returns CDR1 ENHRY and CDR2 SYGVKD. This CDR3 contains 14 residues. The J segment lost 6 bases and the V segment lost 4 bases, leaving 5 bases of the junction unmatched. The CDR3: CAISVLAGEGEQYF. The CDR3 DNA reads as TGTGCCATCAGTGTACTAGCGGGAGAGGGCGAGCAGTACTTC.

V and J are TRBV19 and TRBJ2-7, with TRBD1 identical over 8 bases. The CDR3 sequence is 14 residues long. Germline loops: CDR1 LNHDA, CDR2 SQIVND (reference sequence). The trim removed 3 bases at V and 6 bases at J, leaving 7 bases unmatched. The CDR3 protein is CASSIWGQATEQYF. The CDR3 DNA reads TGTGCCAGTAGTATCTGGGGACAGGCCACCGAGCAGTACTTC.

The V gene is TRBV5-1, the J gene TRBJ1-2; D is unclear. Deletions cut 0 bases from V and 3 bases from J, with 18 bases between. CDR1 SGHRS and CDR2 YFSETQ come from the germline V gene. CDR3 length: 17 amino acids. The CDR3 DNA reads TGCGCCAGCAGCTTGGTTACCTCACAGTCCTTTGACTATGGCTACACCTTC. It yields the protein CASSLVTSQSFDYGYTF.

V and J are TRBV7-2 and TRBJ2-1; D not resolved. Between the trimmed V and J ends, which lost 1 base and 1 base, there was a span of 8 bases. Germline assignment: CDR1 SGHTA and CDR2 FQGNSA. CDR3 size: 15 residues. CDR3 sequence: CASSLDKGSYNEQFF. Here the CDR3 DNA reads TGTGCCAGCAGCTTAGATAAAGGGTCCTACAATGAGCAGTTCTTC.

CDR3 sequence: CASSPGTTSNEKLFF. CDR3 DNA sequence: TGTGCCAGCTCACCAGGGACAACTAGTAATGAAAAACTGTTTTTT. V is TRBV18 and J is TRBJ1-4; weak D call: TRBD1 (6 bases). The V end lost 2 bases, the J end lost 4 bases, and 11 bases lay between the germline ends. This CDR3 region has 15 residues. Germline-derived CDR1 and CDR2 are KGHSH and LQKENI.

The gene calls are TRBV28 and TRBJ2-7, with D perhaps TRBD1 (5 bases). The CDR3 runs 17 residues. Germline V gene sequence: CDR1 MDHEN, CDR2 SYDVKM. V was shortened by 2 bases and J by 1 base, with 18 bases between the two germline ends. In DNA form, the CDR3 reads TGTGCCAGCAGTTTAGGATTGGGGCTGGTCATATCCTACGAGCAGTACTTC. Its protein product is CASSLGLGLVISYEQYF.